This T cell receptor beta chain was captured by sequencing in a study of blood T cell repertoires in COVID-19. A single count supports this clone. This CDR3 contains 14 residues. The germline CDR1 and CDR2 sequences are SNHLY and FYNNEI. V gave up 6 bases and J gave up 7 bases; unmatched junction bases: 6. Participant ages covered roughly 18 to 89 years across 24 US areas. Clinical history as reported by participants underpinned cohort assignment. The data were produced by immunoSEQ multiplex PCR, yet TCRdb's version contains in-frame clones alone and is incomplete. The sample contains about 200,000 clones, around 87% of which appear only once.

The chain combines TRBV2 with TRBJ2-2; 9 positions agree with TRBD1. Input material: PBMCs or T cells enriched from blood (not recorded which). This receptor was identified in a woman aged 25 to 45 who had recovered from COVID-19. CDR3 protein: CASSHRGLSGELFF. The CDR3 nucleotides are TGTGCCAGCAGCCACAGGGGGCTTAGCGGGGAGCTGTTTTTT.